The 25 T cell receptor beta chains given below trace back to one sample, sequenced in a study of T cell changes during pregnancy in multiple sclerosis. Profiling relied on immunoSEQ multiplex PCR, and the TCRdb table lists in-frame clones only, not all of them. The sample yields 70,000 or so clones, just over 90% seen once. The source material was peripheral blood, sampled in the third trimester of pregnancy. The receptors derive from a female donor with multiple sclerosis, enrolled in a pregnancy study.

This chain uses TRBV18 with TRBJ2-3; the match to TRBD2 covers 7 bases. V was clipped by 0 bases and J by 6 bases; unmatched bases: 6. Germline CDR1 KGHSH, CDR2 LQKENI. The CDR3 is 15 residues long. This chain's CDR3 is CASSPPAGISDTQYF. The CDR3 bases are TGTGCCAGCTCACCACCAGCGGGGATCTCGGATACGCAGTATTTT.

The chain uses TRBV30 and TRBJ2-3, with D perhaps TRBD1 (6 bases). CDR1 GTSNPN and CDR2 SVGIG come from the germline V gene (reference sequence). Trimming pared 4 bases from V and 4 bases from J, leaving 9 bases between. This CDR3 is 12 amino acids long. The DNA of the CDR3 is TGTGCCTGGACAGGGGCTGCAGATACGCAGTATTTT. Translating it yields CAWTGAADTQYF.

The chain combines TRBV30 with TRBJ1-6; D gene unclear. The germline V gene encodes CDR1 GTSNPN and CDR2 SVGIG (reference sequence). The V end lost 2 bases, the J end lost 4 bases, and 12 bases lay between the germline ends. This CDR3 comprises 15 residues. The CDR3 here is CAWSQREPYNSPLHF. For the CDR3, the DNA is TGTGCCTGGAGTCAGAGGGAACCTTATAATTCACCCCTCCACTTT.

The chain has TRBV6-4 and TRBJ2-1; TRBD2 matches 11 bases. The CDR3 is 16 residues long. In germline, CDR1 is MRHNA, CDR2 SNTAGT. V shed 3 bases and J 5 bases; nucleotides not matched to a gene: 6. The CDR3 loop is CASSESETSGDNEQFF. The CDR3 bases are TGTGCCAGCAGTGAGTCCGAGACTAGCGGGGACAATGAGCAGTTCTTC.

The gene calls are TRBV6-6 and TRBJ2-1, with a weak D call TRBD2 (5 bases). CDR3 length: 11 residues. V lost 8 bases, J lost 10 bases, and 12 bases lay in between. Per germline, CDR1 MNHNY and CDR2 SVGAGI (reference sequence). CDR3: CASGLVGEQFF. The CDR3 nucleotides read TGTGCCAGCGGACTCGTTGGGGAGCAGTTCTTC.

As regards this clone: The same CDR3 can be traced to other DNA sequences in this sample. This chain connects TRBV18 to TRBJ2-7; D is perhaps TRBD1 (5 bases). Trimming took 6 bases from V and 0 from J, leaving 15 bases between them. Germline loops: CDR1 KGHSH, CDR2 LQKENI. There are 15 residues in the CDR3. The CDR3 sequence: CASSLTGTRSYEQYF. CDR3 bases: TGTGCCAGCTCCCTTACAGGAACCCGCTCCTACGAGCAGTACTTC.

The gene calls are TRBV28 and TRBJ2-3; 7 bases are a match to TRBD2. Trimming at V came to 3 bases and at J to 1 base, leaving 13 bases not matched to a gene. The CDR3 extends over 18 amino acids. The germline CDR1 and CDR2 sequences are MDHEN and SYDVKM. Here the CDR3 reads CASSFKLDLGGGTDTQYF. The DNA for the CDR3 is TGTGCCAGCAGTTTTAAGCTCGACCTTGGGGGGGGCACAGATACGCAGTATTTT.

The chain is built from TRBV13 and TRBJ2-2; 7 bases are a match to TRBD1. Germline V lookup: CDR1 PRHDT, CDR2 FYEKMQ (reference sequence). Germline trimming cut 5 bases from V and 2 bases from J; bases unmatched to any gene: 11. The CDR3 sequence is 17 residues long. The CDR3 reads CASSHLIDRANTGELFF. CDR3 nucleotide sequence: TGTGCCAGCAGCCACCTCATAGACAGGGCCAACACCGGGGAGCTGTTTTTT. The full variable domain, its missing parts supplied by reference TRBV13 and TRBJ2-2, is AAGVIQSPRHLIKEKRETATLKCYPIPRHDTVYWYQQGPGQDPQFLISFYEKMQSDKGSIPDRFSAQQFSDYHSELNMSSLELGDSALYFCASSHLIDRANTGELFFGEGSRLTVL.

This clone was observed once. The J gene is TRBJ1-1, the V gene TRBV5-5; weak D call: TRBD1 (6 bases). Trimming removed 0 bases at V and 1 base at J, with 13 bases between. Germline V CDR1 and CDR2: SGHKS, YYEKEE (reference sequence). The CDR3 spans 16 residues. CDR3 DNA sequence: TGTGCCAGCAGCTTGGGCCCGGGACACCCGAACACTGAAGCTTTCTTT. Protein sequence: CASSLGPGHPNTEAFF.

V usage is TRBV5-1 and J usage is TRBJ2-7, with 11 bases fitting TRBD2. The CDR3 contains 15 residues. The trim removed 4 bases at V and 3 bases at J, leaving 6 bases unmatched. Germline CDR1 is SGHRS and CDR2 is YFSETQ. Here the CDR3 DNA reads TGCGCCAGCAGCCCGCGGACTAGCGGGTTCTACGAGCAGTACTTC. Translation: CASSPRTSGFYEQYF.

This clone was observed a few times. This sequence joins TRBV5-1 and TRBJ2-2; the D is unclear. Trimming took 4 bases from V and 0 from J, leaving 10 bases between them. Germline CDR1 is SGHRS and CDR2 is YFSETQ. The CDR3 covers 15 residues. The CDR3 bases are TGCGCCAGCAGCCGGAGCGCCGCGAACACCGGGGAGCTGTTTTTT. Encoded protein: CASSRSAANTGELFF.

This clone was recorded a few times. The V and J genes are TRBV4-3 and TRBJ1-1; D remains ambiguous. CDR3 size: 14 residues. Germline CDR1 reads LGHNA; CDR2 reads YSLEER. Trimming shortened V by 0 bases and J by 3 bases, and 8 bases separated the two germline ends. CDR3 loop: CASSQDREYTEAFF. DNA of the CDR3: TGCGCCAGCAGCCAAGATCGGGAATACACTGAAGCTTTCTTT.

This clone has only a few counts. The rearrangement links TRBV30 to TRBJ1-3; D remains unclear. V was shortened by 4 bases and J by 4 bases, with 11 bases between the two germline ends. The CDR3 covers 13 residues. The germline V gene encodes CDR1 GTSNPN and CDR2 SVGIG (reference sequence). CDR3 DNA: TGTGCCTGGAATAGGAGATCCGGAAACACCATATATTTT. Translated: CAWNRRSGNTIYF.

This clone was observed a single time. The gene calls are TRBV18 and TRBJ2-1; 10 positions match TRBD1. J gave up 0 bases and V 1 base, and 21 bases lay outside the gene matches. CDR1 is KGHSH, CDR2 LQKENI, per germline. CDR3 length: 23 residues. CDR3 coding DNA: TGTGCCAGCTCACCACAAGTTCTGTCCCCGGGACAGGGGTTTTGGGGCTCCTACAATGAGCAGTTCTTC. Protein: CASSPQVLSPGQGFWGSYNEQFF.

CDR3 loop: CASSFGDRATEAFF. CDR3 sequence (DNA): TGTGCCAGCAGTTTCGGTGACAGGGCTACTGAAGCTTTCTTT. V gene TRBV6-5 combines with J gene TRBJ1-1, with 7 bases fitting TRBD1. The CDR3 runs 14 residues. The germline gives CDR1 MNHEY, CDR2 SVGAGI. V dropped 4 bases and J dropped 5; count of bases not matched to a gene: 7.

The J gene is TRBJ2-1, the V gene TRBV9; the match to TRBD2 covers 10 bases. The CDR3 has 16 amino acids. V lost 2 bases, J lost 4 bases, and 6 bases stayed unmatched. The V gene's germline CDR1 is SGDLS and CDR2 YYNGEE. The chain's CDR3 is CASSVQVAGGYNEQFF. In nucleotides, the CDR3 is TGTGCCAGCAGCGTCCAAGTAGCGGGGGGATACAATGAGCAGTTCTTC.

The CDR3 sequence: CASHRDRGMNTEAFF. CDR3 bases: TGTGCCAGCCACCGGGACAGGGGGATGAACACTGAAGCTTTCTTT. The J gene is TRBJ1-1, the V gene TRBV14; TRBD1 matches 11 bases. CDR3 size: 15 residues. Germline values: CDR1 SGHDN, CDR2 FVKESK. Losses at the gene ends were 8 bases for V and 0 bases for J; bases not matched to a gene: 5.

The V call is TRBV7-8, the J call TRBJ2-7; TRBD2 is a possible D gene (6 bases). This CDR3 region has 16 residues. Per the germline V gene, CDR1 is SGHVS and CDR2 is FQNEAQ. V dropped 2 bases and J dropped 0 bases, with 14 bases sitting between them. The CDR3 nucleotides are TGTGCCAGCAGCTTATGGGGCGGGGTAGACTCCTACGAGCAGTACTTC. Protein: CASSLWGGVDSYEQYF.

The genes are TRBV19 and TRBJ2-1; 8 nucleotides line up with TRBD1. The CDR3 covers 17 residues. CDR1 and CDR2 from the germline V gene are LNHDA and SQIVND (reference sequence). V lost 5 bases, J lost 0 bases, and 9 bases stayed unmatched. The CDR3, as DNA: TGTGCCAGTAGTCAGACAGGGGTGTCGAGCTCCTACAATGAGCAGTTCTTC. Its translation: CASSQTGVSSSYNEQFF.

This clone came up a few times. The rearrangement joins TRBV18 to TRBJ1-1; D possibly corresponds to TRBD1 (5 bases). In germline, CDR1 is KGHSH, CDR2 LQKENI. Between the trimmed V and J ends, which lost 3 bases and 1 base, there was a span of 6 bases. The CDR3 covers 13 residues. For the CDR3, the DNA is TGTGCCAGCTCACCCCAGGGGAACACTGAAGCTTTCTTT. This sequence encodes CASSPQGNTEAFF.

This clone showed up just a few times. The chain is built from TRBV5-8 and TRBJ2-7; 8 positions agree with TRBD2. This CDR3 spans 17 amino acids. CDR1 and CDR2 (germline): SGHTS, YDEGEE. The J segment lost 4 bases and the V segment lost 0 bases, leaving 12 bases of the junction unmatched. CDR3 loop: CASSLAYSGGHKYEQYF. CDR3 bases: TGTGCCAGCAGCTTGGCGTACTCGGGGGGGCACAAATACGAGCAGTACTTC.

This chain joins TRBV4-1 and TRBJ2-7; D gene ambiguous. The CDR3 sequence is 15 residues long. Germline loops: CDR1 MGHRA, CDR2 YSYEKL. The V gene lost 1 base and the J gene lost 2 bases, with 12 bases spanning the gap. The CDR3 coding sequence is TGCGCCAGCAGCCAAGCCCACTATGTAACCTACGAGCAGTACTTC. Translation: CASSQAHYVTYEQYF.

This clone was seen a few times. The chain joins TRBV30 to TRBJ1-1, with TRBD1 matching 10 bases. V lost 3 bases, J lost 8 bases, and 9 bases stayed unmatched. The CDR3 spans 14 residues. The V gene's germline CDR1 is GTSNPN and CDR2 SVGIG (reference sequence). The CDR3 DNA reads TGTGCCTGGAGGACAGGGGGCGGTGGCCCCGAAGCTTTCTTT. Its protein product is CAWRTGGGGPEAFF. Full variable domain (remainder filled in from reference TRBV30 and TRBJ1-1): SQTIHQWPATLVQPVGSPLSLECTVEGTSNPNLYWYRQAAGRGLQLLFYSVGIGQISSEVPQNLSASRPQDRQFILSSKKLLLSDSGFYLCAWRTGGGGPEAFFGQGTRLTVV.

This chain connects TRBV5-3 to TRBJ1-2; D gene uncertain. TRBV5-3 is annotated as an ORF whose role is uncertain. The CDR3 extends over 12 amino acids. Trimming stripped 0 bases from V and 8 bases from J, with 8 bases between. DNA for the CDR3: TGTGCCAGAAGCTTGGAGGCGGGAGGCTACACCTTC. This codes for CARSLEAGGYTF.

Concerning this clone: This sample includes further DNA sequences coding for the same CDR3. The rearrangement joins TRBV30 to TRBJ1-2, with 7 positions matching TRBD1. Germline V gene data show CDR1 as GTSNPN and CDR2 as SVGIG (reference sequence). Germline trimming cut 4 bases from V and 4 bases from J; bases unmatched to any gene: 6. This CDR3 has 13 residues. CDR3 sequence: CAWNRDRPYGYTF. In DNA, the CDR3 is TGTGCCTGGAACCGGGACAGACCCTATGGCTACACCTTC.